This T cell receptor (beta chain) was sequenced during a study of identical twins. CDR3 size: 15 residues. V was pared by 3 bases and J by 4 bases, with 15 bases between. Study-level findings and limits: Twins' excess sharing was less marked for out-of-frame beta sequences. Twins shared out-of-frame alpha sequences with excess low generation probability. A cross-sectional statistical analysis, not follow-up of the same donors, supported the conclusions.

This clonotype was observed a few times. Antigen: not known. TCRdb reprocessed the 5' RACE reads via MiXCR and lists one record per CDR3 protein. The sample lists a few hundred thousand distinct CDR3 sequences, about 8.3% seen once, with approximately 3% in the top ten. These data were also filed under a second study, of yellow fever vaccine responses in identical twins. That investigation notes: As reported, the vaccine T cell response of twins seemed partly convergent and partly personalized.

Sequences were obtained from CD8+ T cells sorted from blood. The genes are TRBV12-3 or TRBV12-4 and TRBJ1-2; maybe TRBD1 (5 bases). This receptor was obtained from a woman in her late teens or twenties in good health. CDR3 nucleotide sequence: TGTGCCAGCAGTTTTGTGGCCGAGGGACTCTATGGCTACACCTTC. Encoded protein: CASSFVAEGLYGYTF.